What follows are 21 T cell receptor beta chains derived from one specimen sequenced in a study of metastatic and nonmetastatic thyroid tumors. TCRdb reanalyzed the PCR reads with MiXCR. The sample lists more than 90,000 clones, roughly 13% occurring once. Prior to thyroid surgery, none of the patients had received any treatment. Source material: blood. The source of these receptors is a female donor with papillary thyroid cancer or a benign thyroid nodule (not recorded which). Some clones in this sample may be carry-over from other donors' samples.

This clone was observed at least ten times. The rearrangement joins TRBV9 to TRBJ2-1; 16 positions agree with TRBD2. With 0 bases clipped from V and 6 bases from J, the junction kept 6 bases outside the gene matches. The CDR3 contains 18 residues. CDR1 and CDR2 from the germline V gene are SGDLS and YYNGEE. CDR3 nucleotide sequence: TGTGCCAGCAGCGTAGTTGGGACTAGCGGGAGGGCGGTCAATGAGCAGTTCTTC. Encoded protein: CASSVVGTSGRAVNEQFF.

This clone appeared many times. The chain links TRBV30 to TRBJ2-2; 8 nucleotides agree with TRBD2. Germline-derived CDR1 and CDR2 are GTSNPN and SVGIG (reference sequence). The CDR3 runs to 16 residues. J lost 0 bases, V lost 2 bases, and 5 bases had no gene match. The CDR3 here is CAWSPLAATNTGELFF. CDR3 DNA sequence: TGTGCCTGGAGTCCACTAGCGGCTACGAACACCGGGGAGCTGTTTTTT.

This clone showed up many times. CDR3: CASSWGTGGRPGELFF. The CDR3 DNA follows: TGTGCCAGCAGTTGGGGAACGGGGGGCCGTCCCGGGGAGCTGTTTTTT. The V and J genes are TRBV27 and TRBJ2-2, with D possibly TRBD2 on 7 matching bases. CDR1 MNHEY and CDR2 SMNVEV come from the germline V gene (reference sequence). V was pared by 4 bases and J by 6 bases, with 18 bases between. The length of the CDR3 is 16 residues.

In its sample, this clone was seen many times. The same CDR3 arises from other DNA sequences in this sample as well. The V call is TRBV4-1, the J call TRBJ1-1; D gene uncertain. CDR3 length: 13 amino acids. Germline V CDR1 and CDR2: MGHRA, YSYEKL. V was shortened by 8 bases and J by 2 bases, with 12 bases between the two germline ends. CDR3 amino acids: CASSPRTNTEAFF. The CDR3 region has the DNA TGCGCCAGCTCTCCCCGGACCAACACTGAAGCTTTCTTT.

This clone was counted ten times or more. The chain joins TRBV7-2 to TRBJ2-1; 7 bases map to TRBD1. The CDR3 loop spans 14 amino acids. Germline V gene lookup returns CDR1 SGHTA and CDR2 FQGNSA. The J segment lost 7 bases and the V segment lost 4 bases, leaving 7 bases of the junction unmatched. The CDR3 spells CASSYRQGRNEQFF. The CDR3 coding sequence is TGTGCCAGCAGCTACCGACAGGGTCGGAATGAGCAGTTCTTC. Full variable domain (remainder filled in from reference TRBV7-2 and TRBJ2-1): GAGVSQSPSNKVTEKGKDVELRCDPISGHTALYWYRQSLGQGLEFLIYFQGNSAPDKSGLPSDRFSAERTGGSVSTLTIQRTQQEDSAVYLCASSYRQGRNEQFFGPGTRLTVL.

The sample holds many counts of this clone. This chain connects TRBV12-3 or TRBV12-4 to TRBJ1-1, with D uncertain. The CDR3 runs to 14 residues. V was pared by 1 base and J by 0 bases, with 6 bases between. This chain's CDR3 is CASSLGAMNTEAFF. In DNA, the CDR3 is TGTGCCAGCAGTTTAGGAGCCATGAACACTGAAGCTTTCTTT.

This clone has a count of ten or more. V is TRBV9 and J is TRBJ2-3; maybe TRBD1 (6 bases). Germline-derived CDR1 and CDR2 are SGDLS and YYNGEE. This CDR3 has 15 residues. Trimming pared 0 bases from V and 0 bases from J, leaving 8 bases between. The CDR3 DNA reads TGTGCCAGCAGCGTAGCCAGGGGCAGCACAGATACGCAGTATTTT. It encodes CASSVARGSTDTQYF.

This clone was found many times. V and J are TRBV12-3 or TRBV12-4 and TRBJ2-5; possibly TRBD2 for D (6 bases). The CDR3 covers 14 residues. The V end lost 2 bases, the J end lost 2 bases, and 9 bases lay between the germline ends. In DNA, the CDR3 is TGTGCCAGCAGTTTACTAGCGCGACAAGAGACCCAGTACTTC. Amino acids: CASSLLARQETQYF.

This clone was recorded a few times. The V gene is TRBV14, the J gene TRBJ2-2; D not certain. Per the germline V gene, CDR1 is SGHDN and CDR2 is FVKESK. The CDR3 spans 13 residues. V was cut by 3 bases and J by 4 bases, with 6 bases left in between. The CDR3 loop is CASSHLTTGELFF. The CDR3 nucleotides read TGTGCCAGCAGCCACCTGACCACCGGGGAGCTGTTTTTT.

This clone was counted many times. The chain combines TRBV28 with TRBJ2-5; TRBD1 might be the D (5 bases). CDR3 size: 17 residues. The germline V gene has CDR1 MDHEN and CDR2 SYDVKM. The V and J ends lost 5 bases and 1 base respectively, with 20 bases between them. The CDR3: CASSTPPDNNPQETQYF. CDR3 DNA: TGTGCCAGCAGTACCCCTCCGGACAACAACCCCCAAGAGACCCAGTACTTC. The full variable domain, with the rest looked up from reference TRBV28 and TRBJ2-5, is DVKVTQSSRYLVKRTGEKVFLECVQDMDHENMFWYRQDPGLGLRLIYFSYDVKMKEKGDIPEGYSVSREKKERFSLILESASTNQTSMYLCASSTPPDNNPQETQYFGPGTRLLVL.

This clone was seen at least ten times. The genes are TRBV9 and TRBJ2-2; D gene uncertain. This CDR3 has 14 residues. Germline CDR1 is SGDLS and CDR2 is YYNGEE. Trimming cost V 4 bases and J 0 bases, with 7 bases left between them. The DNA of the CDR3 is TGTGCCAGCAGCCTACGAACGAACACCGGGGAGCTGTTTTTT. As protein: CASSLRTNTGELFF.

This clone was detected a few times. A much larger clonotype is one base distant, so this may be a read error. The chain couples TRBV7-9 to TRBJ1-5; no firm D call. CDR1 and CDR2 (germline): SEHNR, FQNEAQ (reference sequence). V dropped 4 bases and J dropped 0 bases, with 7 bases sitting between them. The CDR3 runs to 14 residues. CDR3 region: CASSSGFSNQPQHF. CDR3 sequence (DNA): TGTGCCAGCAGCTCGGGGTTTAGCAATCAGCCCCAGCATTTT.

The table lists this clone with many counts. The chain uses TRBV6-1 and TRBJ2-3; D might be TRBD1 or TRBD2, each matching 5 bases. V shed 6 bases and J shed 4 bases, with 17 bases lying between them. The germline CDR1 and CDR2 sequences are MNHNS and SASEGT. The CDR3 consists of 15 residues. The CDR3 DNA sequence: TGTGCCAGCAGCCGGGGCCCTAACACCGCAGATACGCAGTATTTT. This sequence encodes CASSRGPNTADTQYF.

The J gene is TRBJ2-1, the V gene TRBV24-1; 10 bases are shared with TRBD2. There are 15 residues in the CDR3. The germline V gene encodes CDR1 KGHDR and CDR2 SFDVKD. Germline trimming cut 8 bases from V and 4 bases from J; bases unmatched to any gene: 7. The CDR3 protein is CATTPSGRGYNEQFF. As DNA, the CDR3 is TGTGCCACCACGCCTAGCGGGAGAGGATACAATGAGCAGTTCTTC.

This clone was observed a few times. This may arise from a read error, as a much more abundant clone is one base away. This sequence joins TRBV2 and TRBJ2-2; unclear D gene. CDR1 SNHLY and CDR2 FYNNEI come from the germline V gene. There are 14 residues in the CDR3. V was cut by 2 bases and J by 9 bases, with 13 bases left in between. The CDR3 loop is CASSERKGTWELFF. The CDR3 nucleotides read TGTGCCAGCAGTGAACGGAAGGGTACCTGGGAGCTGTTTTTT. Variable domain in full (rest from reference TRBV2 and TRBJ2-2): EPEVTQTPSHQVTQMGQEVILRCVPISNHLYFYWYRQILGQKVEFLVSFYNNEISEKSEIFDDQFSVERPDGSNFTLKIRSTKLEDSAMYFCASSERKGTWELFFGEGSRLTVL.

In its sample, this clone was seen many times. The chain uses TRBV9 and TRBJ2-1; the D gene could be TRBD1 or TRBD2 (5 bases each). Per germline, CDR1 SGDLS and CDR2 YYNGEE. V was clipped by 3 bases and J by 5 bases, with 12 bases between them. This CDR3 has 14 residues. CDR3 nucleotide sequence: TGTGCCAGCAGCGCCGGGACCAAGGACAATGAGCAGTTCTTC. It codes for CASSAGTKDNEQFF. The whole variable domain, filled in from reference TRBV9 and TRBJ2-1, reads DSGVTQTPKHLITATGQRVTLRCSPRSGDLSVYWYQQSLDQGLQFLIQYYNGEERAKGNILERFSAQQFPDLHSELNLSSLELGDSALYFCASSAGTKDNEQFFGPGTRLTVL.

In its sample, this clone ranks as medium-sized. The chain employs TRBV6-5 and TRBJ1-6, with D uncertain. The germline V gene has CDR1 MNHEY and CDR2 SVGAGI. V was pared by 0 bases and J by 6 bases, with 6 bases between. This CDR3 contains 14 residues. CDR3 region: CASSYSSPNSPLHF. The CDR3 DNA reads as TGTGCCAGCAGTTACTCGAGTCCTAATTCACCCCTCCACTTT.

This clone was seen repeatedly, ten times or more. CDR3 sequence (DNA): TGTGCCACCAGCAGAGTTCTCAGGGACGAGCAGTTCTTC. Its translation is CATSRVLRDEQFF. The V call is TRBV15, the J call TRBJ2-1, with D perhaps matching TRBD1 or TRBD2 (5 bases each). This CDR3 has 13 amino acids. Germline loops: CDR1 LNHNV, CDR2 YYDKDF (reference sequence). Trimming took 1 base from V and 10 from J, leaving 11 bases between them.

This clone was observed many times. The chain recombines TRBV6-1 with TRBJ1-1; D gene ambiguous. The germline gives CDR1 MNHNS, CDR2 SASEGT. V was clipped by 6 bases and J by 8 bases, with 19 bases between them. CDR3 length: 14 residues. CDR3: CASSHRARAPEAFF. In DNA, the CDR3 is TGTGCCAGCAGCCACAGAGCAAGGGCCCCAGAAGCTTTCTTT.

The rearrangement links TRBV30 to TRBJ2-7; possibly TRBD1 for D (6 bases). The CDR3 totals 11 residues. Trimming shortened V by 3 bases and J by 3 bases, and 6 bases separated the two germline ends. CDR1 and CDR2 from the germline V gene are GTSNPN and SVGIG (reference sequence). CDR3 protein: CAWSRGYEQYF. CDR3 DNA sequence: TGTGCCTGGAGCAGGGGCTACGAGCAGTACTTC.

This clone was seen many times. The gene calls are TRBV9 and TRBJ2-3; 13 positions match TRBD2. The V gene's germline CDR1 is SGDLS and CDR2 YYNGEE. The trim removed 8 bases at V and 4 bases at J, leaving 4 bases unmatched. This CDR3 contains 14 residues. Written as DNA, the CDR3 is TGTGCCAGTGGACTAGCGGGAGTCCCAGATACGCAGTATTTT. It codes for CASGLAGVPDTQYF.